This T cell receptor beta chain is from a study of blood T cell repertoires in COVID-19. CDR3 length: 18 amino acids. CDR1 KGHSH and CDR2 LQKENI come from the germline V gene. After removal of 3 bases from V and 0 bases from J, the junction contained 7 bases not matched to a gene. Clones were sequenced by immunoSEQ multiplex PCR, and TCRdb holds only the in-frame ones, with some missing. This table holds 110,000 or so clones, more than 80% found once. J is TRBJ2-6 and V is TRBV18; 8 bases map to TRBD1. This sequence was found in a woman in her thirties or forties with acute or convalescent COVID-19. Specimen: peripheral blood. The chain's CDR3 is CASSPRGQGTSGANVLTF. For the CDR3, the DNA is TGTGCCAGCTCACCCAGGGGGCAAGGGACCTCTGGGGCCAACGTCCTGACTTTC.